This TCR beta chain was retrieved from a study of blood T cell repertoires in COVID-19. Germline CDR1 reads MNHEY; CDR2 reads SVGAGI. V lost 6 bases, J lost 0 bases, and 4 bases stayed unmatched. This CDR3 spans 15 amino acids. Method: immunoSEQ multiplex PCR; TCRdb's copy keeps in-frame clones and lacks some. The table has around 170,000 clones, approximately 85% seen once. This TCR was sampled from a woman aged 18-35 years who had recovered from COVID-19. The chain has TRBV6-5 and TRBJ2-2; 7 bases are a match to TRBD2. Material: PBMCs or T cells enriched from blood (not recorded which). In DNA form, the CDR3 reads TGTGCCAGCAGGAAGACTAGCCCGAACACCGGGGAGCTGTTTTTT. Translation gives CASRKTSPNTGELFF.